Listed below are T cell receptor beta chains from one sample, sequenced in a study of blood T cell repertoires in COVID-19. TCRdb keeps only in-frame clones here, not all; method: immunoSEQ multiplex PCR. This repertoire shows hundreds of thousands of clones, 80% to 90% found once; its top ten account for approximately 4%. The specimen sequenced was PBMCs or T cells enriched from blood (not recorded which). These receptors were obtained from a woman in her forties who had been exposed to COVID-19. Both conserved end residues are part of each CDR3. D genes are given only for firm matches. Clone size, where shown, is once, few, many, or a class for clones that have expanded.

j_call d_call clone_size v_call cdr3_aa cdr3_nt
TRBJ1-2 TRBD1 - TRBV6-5 CASVRQGRYGYTF TGTGCCAGCGTAAGACAGGGCCGCTATGGCTACACCTTC
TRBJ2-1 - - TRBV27 CASSLEGQKSYNEQFF TGTGCCAGCAGTTTAGAAGGACAGAAATCCTACAATGAGCAGTTCTTC
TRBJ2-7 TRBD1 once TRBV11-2 CASSLYRGSYEQYF TGTGCCAGCAGCCTTTACAGGGGCTCCTACGAGCAGTACTTC
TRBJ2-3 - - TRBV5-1 CASSLESGDTQYF TGCGCCAGCAGCTTGGAATCGGGGGATACGCAGTATTTT
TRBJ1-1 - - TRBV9 CASSVATWGDSEAFF TGTGCCAGCAGCGTAGCTACATGGGGGGATAGTGAAGCTTTCTTT
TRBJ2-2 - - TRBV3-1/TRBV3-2 CASSPSRTNTGELFF TGTGCCAGCAGCCCGTCTAGGACTAACACCGGGGAGCTGTTTTTT
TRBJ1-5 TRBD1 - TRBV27 CASSSGTADSNQPQHF TGTGCCAGCAGTTCCGGGACAGCCGATAGCAATCAGCCCCAGCATTTT
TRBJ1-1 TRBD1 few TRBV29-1 CSVVDRVVSTEAFF TGCAGCGTTGTGGACAGGGTAGTGTCCACTGAAGCTTTCTTT
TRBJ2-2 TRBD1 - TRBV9 CASSSGQGGTGELFF TGTGCCAGCAGCTCCGGACAGGGAGGCACCGGGGAGCTGTTTTTT
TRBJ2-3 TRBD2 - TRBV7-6 CASTSGGRGTDTQYF TGTGCCAGCACCTCGGGGGGAAGAGGCACAGATACGCAGTATTTT
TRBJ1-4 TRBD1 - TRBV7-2 CASSLASRGVNEKLFF TGTGCCAGCAGCTTAGCGAGCAGGGGGGTTAATGAAAAACTGTTTTTT
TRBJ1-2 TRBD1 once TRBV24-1 CATSDFGSGTGSYGYTF TGTGCCACCAGTGATTTTGGGTCCGGGACAGGGTCCTATGGCTACACCTTC
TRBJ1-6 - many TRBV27 CASGRGTGFRDSPLHF TGTGCCAGCGGCAGAGGAACAGGGTTTCGGGATTCACCCCTCCACTTT
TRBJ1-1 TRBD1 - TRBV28 CASGIQGESEAFF TGTGCCAGCGGAATACAGGGGGAGAGTGAAGCTTTCTTT
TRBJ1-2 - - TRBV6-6 CASSYSRAGDYYGYTF TGTGCCAGCAGTTACTCGAGGGCGGGGGACTACTATGGCTACACCTTC
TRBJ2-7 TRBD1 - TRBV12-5 CASGSGDRVIGEQYF TGTGCTAGTGGTTCGGGGGACAGGGTTATCGGCGAGCAGTACTTC
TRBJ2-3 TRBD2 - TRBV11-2 CASSRLRSSPREADTQYF TGTGCCAGCAGCCGACTAAGGTCATCCCCCCGGGAGGCAGATACGCAGTATTTT